The subject of this entry is one T cell receptor (beta chain). This record comes from a study of cytomegalovirus exposure and HLA in healthy donors. Overall study: The study placed roughly four fifths of its approximately 430 genotyped donors in the Caucasian-associated ancestry cluster.

From germline, CDR1 is GTSNPN and CDR2 SVGIG (reference sequence). The CDR3 extends over 15 amino acids. Losses at the gene ends were 2 bases for V and 3 bases for J; bases not matched to a gene: 4. With 60 Vbeta and 13 Jbeta primers, the PCR was carried out. Measured with immunoSEQ multiplex PCR; TCRdb has only the in-frame clones, and not every one. The sample holds roughly 120,000 clones, under 85% seen once. The chain uses TRBV30 and TRBJ2-3, with TRBD2 identical over 11 bases. The clonotype was recovered from a woman aged 40 to 50 in good health and CMV-seropositive. What was sequenced was PBMCs. CDR3 nucleotide sequence: TGTGCCTGGAGTTTCCTAGCGGGAGGAACAGATACGCAGTATTTT. Its translation: CAWSFLAGGTDTQYF.